The 28 T cell receptor beta chains presented below share a single source sample, sequenced in a study of blood T cell repertoires in COVID-19. Only in-frame clones appear in the TCRdb table, and some are missing; sequencing was by immunoSEQ multiplex PCR. The sample lists around 300,000 clones, roughly 90% occurring once. Sequencing was performed on peripheral blood. The receptors come from a woman in her seventies with COVID-19, enrolled during active disease.

The J gene is TRBJ2-7, the V gene TRBV30, with D perhaps TRBD2 (7 bases). The CDR3 consists of 14 residues. Trimming stripped 4 bases from V and 7 bases from J, with 20 bases between. CDR1 and CDR2 from the germline V gene are GTSNPN and SVGIG (reference sequence). This CDR3 is CAWTPGGLKGEQYF. The CDR3, as DNA: TGTGCCTGGACCCCCGGGGGGCTCAAGGGGGAGCAGTACTTC.

V usage is TRBV25-1 and J usage is TRBJ2-2; TRBD1 is a possible D gene (5 bases). Trimming pared 6 bases from V and 3 bases from J, leaving 17 bases between. CDR1 and CDR2 from the germline V gene are MGHDK and SYGVNS. The CDR3 sequence is 16 residues long. As DNA, the CDR3 is TGTGCCAGCAGCCAGGGTACACTAATCTACACCGGGGAGCTGTTTTTT. It encodes CASSQGTLIYTGELFF.

This chain links TRBV9 with TRBJ1-3; D remains ambiguous. The germline V gene has CDR1 SGDLS and CDR2 YYNGEE. Trimming shortened V by 4 bases and J by 4 bases, and 27 bases separated the two germline ends. The CDR3 spans 19 residues. The CDR3 loop reads CASSPHRGSGYGVGNTIYF. The CDR3 DNA is TGTGCCAGCAGCCCACATCGCGGGTCTGGATACGGCGTCGGAAACACCATATATTTT.

CDR3 sequence: CASRAGQGASGEKLFF. DNA for the CDR3: TGTGCCAGCAGAGCCGGACAGGGGGCATCTGGGGAAAAACTGTTTTTT. The chain joins TRBV2 to TRBJ1-4; 11 bases map to TRBD1. Germline V gives CDR1 SNHLY, CDR2 FYNNEI. The CDR3 consists of 16 residues. J was trimmed by 8 bases and V by 6 bases; bases with no gene match: 11.

This clone appeared a single time. V is TRBV5-4 and J is TRBJ2-2; no reliable D call. The V end lost 0 bases, the J end lost 1 base, and 7 bases lay between the germline ends. The germline V gene encodes CDR1 SGHNT and CDR2 YYREEE (reference sequence). The CDR3 totals 15 residues. The CDR3 sequence is CASSLGSGNTGELFF. DNA of the CDR3: TGTGCCAGCAGCTTGGGGTCAGGGAACACCGGGGAGCTGTTTTTT.

The chain uses TRBV4-1 and TRBJ1-6, with D unresolved. Germline V gives CDR1 MGHRA, CDR2 YSYEKL. The CDR3 loop spans 14 amino acids. The germline V and J ends were trimmed by 1 base and 3 bases, with 4 bases remaining between them. The CDR3, as DNA: TGCGCCAGCAGCCAAGTCAACTATAATTCACCCCTCCACTTT. Translated, it gives CASSQVNYNSPLHF.

Of note for this clone: A junction end diverges from the germline sequence, so it may reflect a read error. The gene calls are TRBV5-4 and TRBJ1-2, with no clear D. In germline, CDR1 is SGHNT, CDR2 YYREEE (reference sequence). The CDR3 runs 11 residues. The CDR3: CASTNYLDSAF. The CDR3 bases are TGTGCCAGCACCAACTATTTGGATTCGGCCTTC.

The chain is built from TRBV20-1 and TRBJ2-3; D unclear. Trimming removed 4 bases at V and 3 bases at J, with 11 bases between. CDR1 and CDR2 from the germline V gene are DFQATT and SNEGSKA (reference sequence). This CDR3 region has 13 residues. In nucleotides, the CDR3 is TGCAGTGCTACTGAGGTCAGGACAGATACGCAGTATTTT. Amino acid sequence: CSATEVRTDTQYF.

The chain employs TRBV9 and TRBJ2-1, with D perhaps TRBD2 (7 bases). Germline values: CDR1 SGDLS, CDR2 YYNGEE. Trimming removed 3 bases from V and 10 bases from J, with 23 bases in between. CDR3 length equals 16 residues. Here the CDR3 reads CASSALGLVGTMEQFF. The DNA of the CDR3 is TGTGCCAGCAGCGCCCTCGGACTAGTAGGGACAATGGAGCAGTTCTTC. Drawing the rest from reference TRBV9 and TRBJ2-1, the complete variable domain is DSGVTQTPKHLITATGQRVTLRCSPRSGDLSVYWYQQSLDQGLQFLIQYYNGEERAKGNILERFSAQQFPDLHSELNLSSLELGDSALYFCASSALGLVGTMEQFFGPGTRLTVL.

The count of this clone is one. The chain couples TRBV6-2 or TRBV6-3 to TRBJ2-7; perhaps TRBD1 as D (5 bases). Germline CDR1 MNHEY, CDR2 SVGEGT. The V and J ends lost 6 bases and 4 bases respectively, with 16 bases between them. The CDR3 has 14 amino acids. In DNA form, the CDR3 reads TGTGCCAGCAGCCCGCGACAGATTACATACGAGCAGTACTTC. This translates into CASSPRQITYEQYF.

V gene TRBV2 combines with J gene TRBJ2-7; a possible D gene is TRBD1 (5 bases). This CDR3 comprises 14 residues. CDR1 SNHLY and CDR2 FYNNEI come from the germline V gene. The V end was cut by 6 bases, the J end by 0 bases, with 12 bases between. CDR3 protein: CASRGRTVSYEQYF. The CDR3 bases are TGTGCCAGCAGGGGGCGTACAGTCTCCTACGAGCAGTACTTC.

The chain employs TRBV3-1 (or the pseudogene TRBV3-2) and TRBJ1-2; 7 bases match TRBD1. This CDR3 has 15 amino acids. Trimming cost V 4 bases and J 3 bases; bases outside gene matches: 8. Germline loops: CDR1 LGHDT, CDR2 YNNKEL (reference sequence). CDR3 sequence: CASSPPGTAYYGYTF. The CDR3 region has the DNA TGTGCCAGCAGCCCTCCCGGGACAGCTTACTATGGCTACACCTTC.

This chain uses TRBV10-1 with TRBJ1-5; 7 nucleotides align to TRBD1. Germline CDR1 WNHNN, CDR2 SYGVQD (reference sequence). The ends lost 7 bases at V and 2 bases at J; junction bases unmatched: 8. The CDR3 is made up of 15 amino acids. The CDR3, as DNA: TGCGCCAGCACCGTACAGGGGTCTGGCAATCAGCCCCAGCATTTT. Encoded protein: CASTVQGSGNQPQHF.

The rearrangement links TRBV6-2 or TRBV6-3 to TRBJ2-3; D possibly corresponds to TRBD1 (6 bases). With 0 bases removed from V and 4 bases from J, the gap between germline ends came to 14 bases. This CDR3 contains 16 residues. The germline V gene encodes CDR1 MNHEY and CDR2 SVGEGT. CDR3 DNA: TGTGCCAGCAGTTACTCACCAGACAGGTTAGCAGATACGCAGTATTTT. Protein: CASSYSPDRLADTQYF.

J is TRBJ2-5 and V is TRBV7-9; perhaps TRBD1 as D (6 bases). This CDR3 has 14 amino acids. V lost 4 bases and J 5 bases, leaving 14 bases between the germline ends. Germline CDR1 SEHNR, CDR2 FQNEAQ (reference sequence). The CDR3 protein is CASSSARQGETQYF. Here the CDR3 DNA reads TGTGCCAGCAGCTCCGCCCGGCAGGGGGAGACCCAGTACTTC. Using reference TRBV7-9 and TRBJ2-5 for the parts outside the CDR3, the full variable domain is DTGVSQNPRHKITKRGQNVTFRCDPISEHNRLYWYRQTLGQGPEFLTYFQNEAQLEKSRLLSDRFSAERPKGSFSTLEIQRTEQGDSAMYLCASSSARQGETQYFGPGTRLLVL.

V usage is TRBV2 and J usage is TRBJ2-3; 8 bases line up with TRBD2. Losses at the gene ends were 6 bases for V and 4 bases for J; bases not matched to a gene: 9. The CDR3 has 15 residues. Germline V gene lookup returns CDR1 SNHLY and CDR2 FYNNEI. The CDR3 nucleotides read TGTGCCAGCAGCGAGGGACTAGGAGAGGCAGATACGCAGTATTTT. Translation: CASSEGLGEADTQYF.

This clone was recorded once. The V call is TRBV3-1 (or the pseudogene TRBV3-2), the J call TRBJ2-1; D call uncertain. V was pared by 0 bases and J by 8 bases, with 5 bases between. The germline V gene has CDR1 LGHDT and CDR2 YNNKEL (reference sequence). The CDR3 totals 12 residues. The CDR3 DNA is TGTGCCAGCAGCCAAGATGGGCATGAGCAGTTCTTC. Residues: CASSQDGHEQFF.

At least ten counts were recorded for this clone. The J gene is TRBJ1-6, the V gene TRBV27; D is ambiguous. With 2 bases removed from V and 7 bases from J, the gap between germline ends came to 18 bases. The length of the CDR3 is 17 residues. In germline, CDR1 is MNHEY, CDR2 SMNVEV (reference sequence). Here the CDR3 reads CASSLTARRRVNSPLHF. The CDR3 coding sequence is TGTGCCAGCAGTTTAACCGCCCGCCGGAGAGTGAATTCACCCCTCCACTTT.

The CDR3 DNA reads as TGTGCCAGCAGCGCCGGGACTAGCGGGGGAACGAAGCAGTTCTTC. Its translation is CASSAGTSGGTKQFF. The rearrangement joins TRBV6-5 to TRBJ2-1, with 14 positions matching TRBD2. The ends lost 6 bases at V and 11 bases at J; junction bases unmatched: 9. Germline assignment: CDR1 MNHEY and CDR2 SVGAGI. The CDR3 extends over 15 amino acids.

For the CDR3, the DNA is TGTGCCAGCAGTAGCGGGGGGCCCCCCTACGAGCAGTACTTC. It encodes CASSSGGPPYEQYF. The chain employs TRBV2 and TRBJ2-7, with 9 bases matching TRBD2. The CDR3 consists of 14 residues. Germline values: CDR1 SNHLY, CDR2 FYNNEI. With 5 bases clipped from V and 2 bases from J, the junction kept 4 bases outside the gene matches.

The rearrangement joins TRBV30 to TRBJ2-7, with no clear D. V shed 4 bases and J shed 2 bases, with 9 bases lying between them. Germline V gives CDR1 GTSNPN, CDR2 SVGIG (reference sequence). The CDR3 totals 12 residues. The CDR3 protein is CAWNAQTYEQYF. The CDR3 DNA reads TGTGCCTGGAACGCACAGACCTACGAGCAGTACTTC.

Worth noting for this clone: Its ends do not fully match the called genes, so a read error is possible. As DNA, the CDR3 is TGTGCCTGGAGTGTAGGTCAGGGCTATCGCTACACCTTC. This codes for CAWSVGQGYRYTF. This chain connects TRBV30 to TRBJ1-2; tentative D call: TRBD1 (5 bases). Germline V gene sequence: CDR1 GTSNPN, CDR2 SVGIG (reference sequence). The CDR3 totals 13 residues.

This chain joins TRBV18 and TRBJ1-1; 8 positions agree with TRBD1. Trimming at V came to 6 bases and at J to 0 bases, leaving 9 bases not matched to a gene. CDR3 length: 16 residues. Germline V lookup: CDR1 KGHSH, CDR2 LQKENI. CDR3 in amino acids: CASSSSAGGVNTEAFF. Written as DNA, the CDR3 is TGTGCCAGCTCTTCGTCGGCAGGGGGCGTGAACACTGAAGCTTTCTTT.

The rearrangement joins TRBV3-1 (or the pseudogene TRBV3-2) to TRBJ1-2, with TRBD1 as a possible D gene (6 bases). Trimming left V 8 bases short and J 4 bases short, with 17 bases between. CDR3 length: 14 residues. Per germline, CDR1 LGHDT and CDR2 YNNKEL (reference sequence). The CDR3 nucleotides read TGTGCCAGCCGCTCCCGGGGGGCCCCCTATGGCTACACCTTC. Protein sequence: CASRSRGAPYGYTF.

The chain combines TRBV1 with TRBJ1-5. TRBV1 is shown as a pseudogene. This CDR3 region has 15 residues. The CDR3 DNA follows: TGCACCAGCAGCCAAGATGGGGAGGAGTTCCAGCCCCAGCATTTT. Its translation: CTSSQDGEEFQPQHF.

The chain links TRBV30 to TRBJ2-5; 8 bases match TRBD1. There are 17 residues in the CDR3. Germline loops: CDR1 GTSNPN, CDR2 SVGIG (reference sequence). V shed 2 bases, J shed 5 bases, and the junction held 16 bases outside the gene matches. CDR3 in DNA: TGTGCCTGGAGTAGGAAGGACCGGACAGGGATCAGGGAGACCCAGTACTTC. It is translated as CAWSRKDRTGIRETQYF.

V is TRBV14 and J is TRBJ2-3, with unresolved D. Germline V gives CDR1 SGHDN, CDR2 FVKESK. The CDR3 covers 14 residues. V was clipped by 3 bases and J by 0 bases, with 7 bases between them. The CDR3 DNA follows: TGTGCCAGCAGCCAGACAAGAAGCACAGATACGCAGTATTTT. Translating gives CASSQTRSTDTQYF.

This chain uses TRBV5-1 with TRBJ2-5, with 12 positions matching TRBD2. Germline CDR1 reads SGHRS; CDR2 reads YFSETQ. The CDR3 runs 17 residues. V shed 0 bases, J shed 3 bases, and the junction held 6 bases outside the gene matches. The CDR3 nucleotides read TGCGCCAGCAGCTTGGGCCCTAGCGGGGGGGCCGAAGAGACCCAGTACTTC. It yields the protein CASSLGPSGGAEETQYF.